The 14 T cell receptor beta chains presented below share a single source sample, sequenced in a study of PD-1 blockade in classical Hodgkin lymphoma. The assay was immunoSEQ multiplex PCR, and TCRdb's table has in-frame clones only and misses some. The repertoire holds tens of thousands of clones, with about 80% as singletons. As for time point: cycle 4 day 1 (C4D1), after more than five weeks of nivolumab. Every single patient, without exception, relapsed after autologous stem cell transplantation, and brentuximab vedotin exposure varied. Material: peripheral blood mononuclear cells (PBMCs), obtained before the fourth cycle of nivolumab. These receptors came from a human donor with classical Hodgkin lymphoma.

This clone has only one observation. The rearrangement joins TRBV7-8 to TRBJ1-2; a weak D match, TRBD1 (5 bases). Between the trimmed V and J ends, which lost 5 bases and 4 bases, there was a span of 17 bases. The V gene's germline CDR1 is SGHVS and CDR2 FQNEAQ. The CDR3 totals 15 residues. CDR3 residues: CASSGGYEGPYGYTF. The CDR3 bases are TGTGCCAGCAGCGGGGGGTATGAGGGTCCCTATGGCTACACCTTC.

The table lists this clone with a few counts. The rearrangement uses TRBV6-1 and TRBJ1-4, with a possible D match to TRBD1 (6 bases). V lost 3 bases and J lost 4, with 12 bases in between. In germline, CDR1 is MNHNS, CDR2 SASEGT. This CDR3 has 15 residues. This CDR3 reads CASSEGAAFNEKLFF. The CDR3 region has the DNA TGTGCCAGCAGTGAGGGGGCAGCCTTTAATGAAAAACTGTTTTTT.

CDR3 loop: CASSGTGINEQFF. The CDR3 DNA follows: TGTGCCAGCTCCGGGACAGGGATCAATGAGCAGTTCTTC. The V call is TRBV28, the J call TRBJ2-1, with 9 bases fitting TRBD1. This CDR3 comprises 13 residues. Per the germline V gene, CDR1 is MDHEN and CDR2 is SYDVKM. V gave up 8 bases and J gave up 6 bases; unmatched junction bases: 5. The full variable domain, its missing parts supplied by reference TRBV28 and TRBJ2-1, is DVKVTQSSRYLVKRTGEKVFLECVQDMDHENMFWYRQDPGLGLRLIYFSYDVKMKEKGDIPEGYSVSREKKERFSLILESASTNQTSMYLCASSGTGINEQFFGPGTRLTVL.

The chain combines TRBV29-1 with TRBJ2-7; tentative D call: TRBD1 (6 bases). With 4 bases removed from V and 2 bases from J, the gap between germline ends came to 9 bases. The CDR3 is 12 residues long. In germline, CDR1 is SQVTM, CDR2 ANQGSEA. CDR3 sequence reads: CSVAGHPYEQYF. In DNA, the CDR3 is TGCAGCGTTGCGGGACACCCCTACGAGCAGTACTTC.

The genes are TRBV6-1 and TRBJ1-2; no definite D call. The CDR3 is made up of 14 amino acids. Germline CDR1 reads MNHNS; CDR2 reads SASEGT. V was cut by 3 bases and J by 2 bases, with 10 bases left in between. For the CDR3, the DNA is TGTGCCAGCAGTGAGGTGGTTTCCAACTATGGCTACACCTTC. Encoded protein: CASSEVVSNYGYTF.

The V gene is TRBV7-6, the J gene TRBJ1-5; possible D gene TRBD1, 5 bases. From germline, CDR1 is SGHVS and CDR2 FNYEAQ. The CDR3 has 12 residues. Between the trimmed V and J ends, which lost 4 bases and 9 bases, there was a span of 10 bases. The CDR3 DNA is TGTGCCAGCAGCTCCGATGGGGGGCCCCAGCATTTT. Its protein product is CASSSDGGPQHF.

This clone was detected once. This sequence joins TRBV6-5 and TRBJ1-4, with no clear D. The CDR3 contains 16 residues. The germline gives CDR1 MNHEY, CDR2 SVGAGI. Between the trimmed V and J ends, which lost 2 bases and 5 bases, there was a span of 15 bases. For the CDR3, the DNA is TGTGCCAGCAGTTACGCGGCAACTCCTCCCAATGAAAAACTGTTTTTT. Amino acids: CASSYAATPPNEKLFF.

The gene calls are TRBV2 and TRBJ2-3, with unresolved D. Germline assignment: CDR1 SNHLY and CDR2 FYNNEI. V gave up 8 bases and J gave up 1 base, with 10 bases separating them. The CDR3 is 13 amino acids. CDR3 bases: TGTGCCAGCCACAGTGAGCGCACAGATACGCAGTATTTT. Translation gives CASHSERTDTQYF.

For this clone: A read error is likely, as this CDR3 ends without the conserved phenylalanine or tryptophan. The DNA is left out, because the CDR3 cannot be placed on it with certainty; the CDR3 is given as TCRdb lists it. The chain has TRBV21-1 and TRBJ2-3. TRBV21-1 counts as a pseudogene. The CDR3 comprises 11 residues, both ends counted. CDR3: CASRSIHPLGI.

This chain joins TRBV18 and TRBJ1-5; the match to TRBD1 covers 9 bases. Germline CDR1 is KGHSH and CDR2 is LQKENI. V lost 3 bases to trimming and J lost 5 bases; unmatched junction nucleotides: 5. This CDR3 comprises 15 residues. The CDR3 here is CASSPYDRGYQPQHF. The CDR3 DNA reads as TGTGCCAGCTCACCTTACGACAGGGGGTATCAGCCCCAGCATTTT. The full variable domain, its missing parts supplied by reference TRBV18 and TRBJ1-5, is NAGVMQNPRHLVRRRGQEARLRCSPMKGHSHVYWYRQLPEEGLKFMVYLQKENIIDESGMPKERFSAEFPKEGPSILRIQQVVRGDSAAYFCASSPYDRGYQPQHFGDGTRLSIL.

V gene TRBV29-1 combines with J gene TRBJ2-5; D possibly corresponds to TRBD1 (5 bases). Trimming shortened V by 4 bases and J by 2 bases, and 11 bases separated the two germline ends. Germline V gene lookup returns CDR1 SQVTM and CDR2 ANQGSEA. The CDR3 is 13 amino acids. The CDR3 bases are TGCAGCGTTGTGGAGACAGCGCAAGAGACCCAGTACTTC. Translated: CSVVETAQETQYF. Looking up the rest from reference TRBV29-1 and TRBJ2-5 gives the full variable domain: SAVISQKPSRDICQRGTSLTIQCQVDSQVTMMFWYRQQPGQSLTLIATANQGSEATYESGFVIDKFPISRPNLTFSTLTVSNMSPEDSSIYLCSVVETAQETQYFGPGTRLLVL.

The chain links TRBV4-2 to TRBJ2-3; D not certain. Trimming removed 0 bases from V and 4 bases from J, with 11 bases in between. Germline V gene lookup returns CDR1 LGHNA and CDR2 YNFKEQ. The CDR3 sequence is 15 residues long. The CDR3 DNA reads TGTGCCAGCAGCCAAGATGGAAAAACGGCAGATACGCAGTATTTT. This sequence encodes CASSQDGKTADTQYF.

The chain recombines TRBV7-8 with TRBJ1-3; D is unclear. The CDR3 spans 15 residues. CDR1 and CDR2 (germline): SGHVS, FQNEAQ. V lost 3 bases to trimming and J lost 4 bases, with 13 bases between them. The CDR3 loop is CASSLPLLTGNTIYF. The CDR3 nucleotides read TGTGCCAGCAGCTTGCCGCTATTAACGGGAAACACCATATATTTT.

This clone was found once. The rearrangement joins TRBV4-1 to TRBJ2-3; 8 nucleotides agree with TRBD2. The junction had 7 bases not matched to a gene; V was cut back by 2 bases and J by 0 bases. Germline V gene lookup returns CDR1 MGHRA and CDR2 YSYEKL. This CDR3 contains 17 residues. DNA of the CDR3: TGCGCCAGCAGCCAAACCTCCGCGGGGGGCAGCACAGATACGCAGTATTTT. It specifies CASSQTSAGGSTDTQYF.